The source of this T cell receptor beta chain is a study of yellow fever vaccine responses in identical twins. After removal of 1 base from V and 5 bases from J, the junction contained 3 bases not matched to a gene. Germline V gene sequence: CDR1 LNHNV, CDR2 YYDKDF (reference sequence). The CDR3 has 14 residues. Overall study results and limits: Reportedly, twins showed a vaccine T cell response that looked partly convergent and partly personalized.

Regarding this clonotype: Its antigen is not known.

TCRdb ran MiXCR on the RT-PCR reads and lists one entry per CDR3 protein. The sample gives 30,000 to 40,000 distinct CDR3 sequences, 45% to 65% of which show up once; roughly 4.5% is in the top ten. The sample here was T cells from blood (PBMCs), unsorted or a sorted subset (not recorded which), taken before or after yellow fever vaccination (not recorded which). This sequence was found in a woman between 18 and 30 years old who received the yellow fever vaccine. The chain links TRBV15 to TRBJ2-7; TRBD1 matches at 9 bases. CDR3 nucleotide sequence: TGTGCCACCAGCAGAGCCAGGACAGGGGACGAGCAGTACTTC. Translating gives CATSRARTGDEQYF.